This T cell receptor beta chain was captured by sequencing in a study of OX40 agonist ivuxolimab in advanced cancers. Overall study: Prior checkpoint blockade (anti-PD-1, anti-PD-L1 or anti-CTLA-4) was permitted; about 40% had it.

Germline assignment: CDR1 SQVTM and CDR2 ANQGSEA. The V end was cut by 4 bases, the J end by 1 base, with 11 bases between. The CDR3 contains 13 residues. The data were produced by immunoSEQ multiplex PCR, yet TCRdb's version contains in-frame clones alone and is incomplete. In the table there are 40,000 or so clones, 65% to 90% of which are singletons. Whole-study findings and limits: Certain nonresponders additionally had low normalized T-cell clonal expansion. Antigen targets of the expanded peripheral T cells went undetermined. Averaging showed that CD8+ T cells had more expanded clones than CD4+ did.

This clone was recorded only once. The antigen remains undetermined. This receptor was identified in an adult with an advanced solid tumor such as melanoma, head and neck, liver or kidney cancer. This specimen was CD4+ or CD8+ T cells sorted from blood, taken in a trial of the OX40 agonist ivuxolimab. V usage is TRBV29-1 and J usage is TRBJ2-7, with a possible D match to TRBD1 (6 bases). The DNA of the CDR3 is TGCAGCGTTGGGACAGTGAAATCCTACGAGCAGTACTTC. Amino acid sequence: CSVGTVKSYEQYF.